Listed below are T cell receptor beta chains from one sample, sequenced in a study of siplizumab effects on memory and regulatory T cells. Sequenced by immunoSEQ multiplex PCR; TCRdb stores in-frame clones only, minus some. The sample yields over 80,000 clones, approximately 90% seen once. The sequenced sample was Tregs sorted from blood. All receptors derive from a human donor in good health. CDR3s include the opening cysteine and the closing phenylalanine or tryptophan. D genes are given only for firm matches. Size values are once, few and many counts, or a class for expanded clones, and some rows have none.

size | D | J | V | DNA | CDR3
once | NA | TRBJ2-1 | TRBV9 | TGTGCCAGCAGCGTAGGGGGAGGTGGCTACAATGAGCAGTTCTTC | CASSVGGGGYNEQFF
NA | TRBD1 | TRBJ1-2 | TRBV14 | TGTGCCAGCAGCCGCGTCAGGGGGCAGGTCGGTGGCTACACCTTC | CASSRVRGQVGGYTF
NA | TRBD1 | TRBJ1-2 | TRBV5-6 | TGTGCCAGCAGCTTGGAGTTTCAGGACAGGGACGAAGCTAACTATGGCTACACCTTC | CASSLEFQDRDEANYGYTF
NA | TRBD1 | TRBJ2-4 | TRBV6-4 | TGTGCCAGCAGTGACCAAAAGGACAGGGCCCATCCCCACAAAAACATTCAGTACTTC | CASSDQKDRAHPHKNIQYF
NA | NA | TRBJ2-3 | TRBV10-3 | TGTGCCATCAGTGAAGTAGCAGATACGCAGTATTTT | CAISEVADTQYF
few | NA | TRBJ1-1 | TRBV5-5 | TGTGCCAGCAGCTTGCCAAAGACAGGCACCCAGGAGAACACTGAAGCTTTCTTT | CASSLPKTGTQENTEAFF
NA | TRBD2 | TRBJ2-1 | TRBV5-6 | TGTGCCAGCAGCCAAACTAGCGGGTACTCCTACAATGAGCAGTTCTTC | CASSQTSGYSYNEQFF
NA | TRBD1 | TRBJ1-1 | TRBV7-9 | TGTGCCAGCAGCGTCCGGGACAGGAGTGAAGCTTTCTTT | CASSVRDRSEAFF
NA | TRBD1 | TRBJ2-3 | TRBV2 | TGTGCCAGCAGACTGGGACAGGGGAGCACAGATACGCAGTATTTT | CASRLGQGSTDTQYF
NA | TRBD2 | TRBJ2-1 | TRBV5-1 | TGCGCCAGCAGCTTTGGCGGGGGGGCAGATGAGCAGTTCTTC | CASSFGGGADEQFF
NA | TRBD1 | TRBJ1-5 | TRBV6-5 | TGTGCCAGCAGTTACTCGGGACAGGGGGGTCAGCCCCAGCATTTT | CASSYSGQGGQPQHF
NA | TRBD1 | TRBJ2-7 | TRBV28 | TGTGCCAGCAGACCCCGGGACAGGGGGGCCTACGAGCAGTACTTC | CASRPRDRGAYEQYF
NA | TRBD1 | TRBJ2-7 | TRBV7-6 | TGTGCCAGCAGCTTAGGACAGGGGACGTCATACGAGCAGTACTTC | CASSLGQGTSYEQYF
NA | TRBD2 | TRBJ2-5 | TRBV7-6 | TGTGCCAGCAGCTTGTTCTCAGCGGGGAGGGAGACCCAGTACTTC | CASSLFSAGRETQYF
NA | TRBD1 | TRBJ2-7 | TRBV5-7 | TGTGCCAGCAGCTTGTTTTACCCTTCGGACAGGTTAAGCGACGAGCAGTACTTC | CASSLFYPSDRLSDEQYF
NA | NA | TRBJ2-3 | TRBV6-5 | TGTGCCAGCAGTTACCGGGGGGCAGGTGATACGCAGTATTTT | CASSYRGAGDTQYF
NA | NA | TRBJ1-6 | TRBV10-2 | TGCGCCAGCAGTGAGTCGAACGAATATAATTCACCCCTCCACTTT | CASSESNEYNSPLHF
NA | NA | TRBJ1-3 | TRBV6-5 | TGTGCCAGCAGTTACGGGAACTCTGGAAACACCATATATTTT | CASSYGNSGNTIYF
NA | TRBD2 | TRBJ2-1 | TRBV11-2 | TGTGCCAGCAGCTACATAGCGGGGGCGAGCTCCTACAATGAGCAGTTCTTC | CASSYIAGASSYNEQFF
NA | TRBD2 | TRBJ2-6 | TRBV7-9 | TGTGCCAGCAGCGGACTGCCGCTAGCGGTCTCTGGGGCCAACGTCCTGACTTTC | CASSGLPLAVSGANVLTF
NA | NA | TRBJ2-2 | TRBV6-4 | TGTGCCAGCAGTGACGACGGTAGCGGGAACACCGGGGAGCTGTTTTTT | CASSDDGSGNTGELFF
NA | NA | TRBJ1-2 | TRBV6-6 | TGTGCCAGCAGTGACAGTAACTATGGCTACACCTTC | CASSDSNYGYTF
NA | TRBD1 | TRBJ1-2 | TRBV7-2 | TGTGCCAGCAGCTTAGCGGGGACAGACATTCTATATGGCTACACCTTC | CASSLAGTDILYGYTF
NA | NA | TRBJ1-2 | TRBV7-2 | TGTGCCAGCAGCTTAGCAGGGGACTATGGCTACACCTTC | CASSLAGDYGYTF
once | NA | TRBJ1-1 | TRBV28 | TGTGCCAGCGCCATGGGGGGGGCAGGGAACACTGAAGCTTTCTTT | CASAMGGAGNTEAFF
NA | NA | TRBJ1-3 | TRBV6-5 | TGTGCCAGCAGTTCCGCAACTTCTGGAAACACCATATATTTT | CASSSATSGNTIYF
NA | NA | TRBJ2-7 | TRBV5-1 | TGCGCCAGCAGCTTGCAGCCCGGGTTTGGGGACGAGCAGTACTTC | CASSLQPGFGDEQYF
NA | NA | TRBJ2-3 | TRBV4-1 | TGCGCCAGCAGCCAGGCCCGGTATGAGGGGGGGCCTGGTACGCAGTATTTT | CASSQARYEGGPGTQYF
few | NA | TRBJ1-1 | TRBV29-1 | TGCAGCGTCCCGACGGGACCCTACACTGAAGCTTTCTTT | CSVPTGPYTEAFF
NA | NA | TRBJ2-3 | TRBV7-2 | TGTGCCAGCAGCTCCACCGATACGCAGTATTTT | CASSSTDTQYF
NA | NA | TRBJ2-1 | TRBV20-1 | TGCAGTGCTAGTCTACAGGGCGTGGTGTTCTTC | CSASLQGVVFF
NA | TRBD1 | TRBJ2-1 | TRBV19 | TGTGCCAGTAGCGACGGGGACAGGGGCTATTACAATGAGCAGTTCTTC | CASSDGDRGYYNEQFF
NA | NA | TRBJ1-3 | TRBV5-1 | TGCGCCAGCAGCTTCGGAGCTACTGGAAACACCATATATTTT | CASSFGATGNTIYF
NA | NA | TRBJ1-2 | TRBV6-6 | TGTGCCAGCAGTTTCCTAAGGACGGGGTACTATGGCTACACCTTC | CASSFLRTGYYGYTF
NA | NA | TRBJ2-5 | TRBV29-1 | TGCAGCGTTGGGGGAGTTATCGGACGGGGCCAAGAGACCCAGTACTTC | CSVGGVIGRGQETQYF
once | TRBD2 | TRBJ2-5 | TRBV5-1 | TGCGCCAGCAGCCAGCTAGCGGGGCAAGAGACCCAGTACTTC | CASSQLAGQETQYF
once | TRBD1 | TRBJ2-4 | TRBV19 | TGTGCCAGTAGTTACAGGGGTTTAGCCAAAAACATTCAGTACTTC | CASSYRGLAKNIQYF
NA | NA | TRBJ2-2 | TRBV4-3 | TGCGCCAGCAGCCGAATCAGTGACGAGAACACCGGGGAGCTGTTTTTT | CASSRISDENTGELFF
NA | TRBD2 | TRBJ2-7 | TRBV18 | TGTGCCAGCTCACCACTGGGACTAGCTTCCTACGAGCAGTACTTC | CASSPLGLASYEQYF
few | NA | TRBJ2-5 | TRBV7-6 | TGTGCCAGCAGCTTCACGGGGGCTGGAGAGACCCAGTACTTC | CASSFTGAGETQYF
NA | NA | TRBJ2-2 | TRBV5-1 | TGCGCCAGCAGCTTGATACCGGGTACCGGGGAGCTGTTTTTT | CASSLIPGTGELFF
NA | TRBD1 | TRBJ2-1 | TRBV19 | TGTGCCAGTAGGAAAGGACAGGGGGGTGAGCAGTTCTTC | CASRKGQGGEQFF
NA | TRBD2 | TRBJ2-7 | TRBV6-1 | TGTGCCAGCCGAGGACTAGCGGGGGCCTCCTACGAGCAGTACTTC | CASRGLAGASYEQYF
NA | NA | TRBJ1-4 | TRBV10-2 | TGCGCCAGCAGTTCCGGGACGGAGAATGAAAAACTGTTTTTT | CASSSGTENEKLFF
NA | TRBD1 | TRBJ1-2 | TRBV6-1 | TGTGCCAGCCTTCCTGACAGGGGGTATTATGGCTACACCTTC | CASLPDRGYYGYTF
NA | TRBD1 | TRBJ2-7 | TRBV7-6 | TGTGCCAGCAGCTTAGGGACAGGGGCCTCCTACGAGCAGTACTTC | CASSLGTGASYEQYF
NA | NA | TRBJ2-2 | TRBV11-2 | TGTGCCAGCAGCCCAGGTGCCGGGAACACCGGGGAGCTGTTTTTT | CASSPGAGNTGELFF
NA | TRBD1 | TRBJ1-4 | TRBV7-8 | TGTGCCAGCAGCTTCGGACAGGGTGTTGAAAAACTGTTTTTT | CASSFGQGVEKLFF
NA | NA | TRBJ1-1 | TRBV7-8 | TGTGCCAGCAGCTTAGTATGGGGCAGTTATAACACTGAAGCTTTCTTT | CASSLVWGSYNTEAFF
NA | NA | TRBJ2-7 | TRBV27 | TGTGCCAGCAGTTTAAGTAGGGGATCCTCCTACGAGCAGTACTTC | CASSLSRGSSYEQYF
NA | TRBD2 | TRBJ2-1 | TRBV5-1 | TGCGCCAGCAGCTTGGGACTAGCGGGGGGTAGCGATGAGCAGTTCTTC | CASSLGLAGGSDEQFF
NA | TRBD2 | TRBJ2-7 | TRBV9 | TGTGCCAGCAGCCCGGGACTAGCGGCCAACGAGCAGTACTTC | CASSPGLAANEQYF
NA | NA | TRBJ1-2 | TRBV10-3 | TGTGCCATCAGCATGGACAGAAACTATGGCTACACCTTC | CAISMDRNYGYTF